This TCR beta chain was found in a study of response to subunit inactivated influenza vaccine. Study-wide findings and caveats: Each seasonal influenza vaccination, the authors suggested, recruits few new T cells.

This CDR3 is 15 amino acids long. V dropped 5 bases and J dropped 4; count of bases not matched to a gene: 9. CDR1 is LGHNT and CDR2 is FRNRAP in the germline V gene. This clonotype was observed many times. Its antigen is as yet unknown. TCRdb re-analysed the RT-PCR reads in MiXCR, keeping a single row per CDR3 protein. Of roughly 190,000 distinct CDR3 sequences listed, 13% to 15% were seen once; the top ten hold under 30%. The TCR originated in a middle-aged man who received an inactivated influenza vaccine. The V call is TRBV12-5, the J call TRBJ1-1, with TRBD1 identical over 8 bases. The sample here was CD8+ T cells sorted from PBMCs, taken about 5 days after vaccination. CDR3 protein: CASGTRQGFGTEAFF. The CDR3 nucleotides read TGTGCTAGTGGTACCCGACAGGGGTTTGGCACTGAAGCTTTCTTT.